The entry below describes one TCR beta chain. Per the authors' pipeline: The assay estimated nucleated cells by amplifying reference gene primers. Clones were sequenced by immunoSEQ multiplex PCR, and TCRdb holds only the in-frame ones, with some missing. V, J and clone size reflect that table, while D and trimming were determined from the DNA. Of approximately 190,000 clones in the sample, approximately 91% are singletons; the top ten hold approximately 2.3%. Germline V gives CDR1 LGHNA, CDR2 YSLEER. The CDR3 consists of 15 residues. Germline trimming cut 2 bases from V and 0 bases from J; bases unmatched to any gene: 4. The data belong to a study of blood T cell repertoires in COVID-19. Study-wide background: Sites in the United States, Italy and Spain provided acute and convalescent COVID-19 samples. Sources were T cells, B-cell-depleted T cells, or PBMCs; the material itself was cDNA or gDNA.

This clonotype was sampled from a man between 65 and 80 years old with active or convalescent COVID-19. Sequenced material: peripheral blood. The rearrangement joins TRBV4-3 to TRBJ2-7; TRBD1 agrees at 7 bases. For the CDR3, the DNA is TGCGCCAGCAGCCAAACCGGGACAGCCTCCTACGAGCAGTACTTC. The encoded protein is CASSQTGTASYEQYF.